This T cell receptor (beta chain) was observed in a study of shared clonotypes between healthy human individuals. Study findings and constraints: Approximately 5.3% was the fraction of naive CD4 clonotypes found shared across a few donors.

This clone came up a few times. What it recognizes is unknown. Other DNA sequences in this sample translate to the same CDR3. Within Nashville, Tennessee resided all donors, each a Caucasian adult. The authors divided CD4+ cells into CD45RA+ naive and CD45RA-negative memory subsets. This CDR3 has 14 residues. Looked up from germline, CDR1 is MNHNS and CDR2 is SASEGT. V lost 0 bases, J lost 4 bases, and 7 bases lay in between. This table comes from immunoSEQ multiplex PCR, and its TCRdb copy is limited to in-frame clones, with some not included. The table has millions of clones, over 85% seen once. V is TRBV6-1 and J is TRBJ1-5; D remains unclear. Material for sequencing was naive CD4+ T cells sorted from blood. Subset indicated: CD45RA+ positively selected. The sequence derives from a man aged 18 to 30 in good health. As DNA, the CDR3 is TGTGCCAGCAGTGAAGCGAACAGAAATCAGCCCCAGCATTTT. This gives the protein CASSEANRNQPQHF.